The 13 T cell receptor beta chains presented below share a single source sample, sequenced in a study of T cells in localized non-small cell lung cancer. TCRdb's table, derived via immunoSEQ multiplex PCR, lists solely in-frame clones and lacks some. The table records almost 40,000 clones, roughly 85% of them present only once. Material: peripheral blood mononuclear cells, obtained before any cancer treatment. The receptors here all came from a male donor older than 55 with stage II lung adenocarcinoma.

V and J are TRBV6-5 and TRBJ2-6, with D possibly being TRBD1 (5 bases). The CDR3 sequence is 14 residues long. Trimming left V 10 bases short and J 4 bases short, with 14 bases between. Per the germline V gene, CDR1 is MNHEY and CDR2 is SVGAGI. Written as DNA, the CDR3 is TGTGCCACCGGACAAACGGTGGGGGCCAACGTCCTGACTTTC. It specifies CATGQTVGANVLTF.

This chain links TRBV6-5 with TRBJ1-1, with 7 bases matching TRBD1. The CDR3 length is 14 residues. The germline CDR1 and CDR2 sequences are MNHEY and SVGAGI. The trim removed 6 bases at V and 4 bases at J, leaving 8 bases unmatched. The CDR3 DNA reads TGTGCCAGCAGCCCGGATCAGGGGGGCACTGAAGCTTTCTTT. Translating gives CASSPDQGGTEAFF.

This chain connects TRBV28 to TRBJ1-1, with D unclear. Germline V gene sequence: CDR1 MDHEN, CDR2 SYDVKM. The CDR3 is made up of 14 amino acids. V gave up 4 bases and J gave up 6 bases, with 15 bases separating them. The CDR3 bases are TGTGCCAGCAGTTCCCCCCCGGGCCGAGCTGAAGCTTTCTTT. The encoded protein is CASSSPPGRAEAFF.

There are a few counts of this clone. This chain connects TRBV11-3 to TRBJ2-1; no clear D gene. The CDR3 has 12 amino acids. Looked up from germline, CDR1 is SGHNT and CDR2 is YENEEA. V shed 1 base and J shed 10 bases, with 8 bases lying between them. The CDR3 coding sequence is TGTGCCAGCAGCTTAGGCATAGGGGAGCAGTTCTTC. It yields the protein CASSLGIGEQFF.

V usage is TRBV6-1 and J usage is TRBJ2-2; 10 bases are a match to TRBD1. From germline, CDR1 is MNHNS and CDR2 SASEGT. V trimming: 3 bases; J trimming: 5 bases; junction bases outside the gene matches: 3. The CDR3 covers 15 residues. The CDR3 loop reads CASSDQGQGTGELFF. As DNA, the CDR3 is TGTGCCAGCAGTGACCAGGGACAGGGGACCGGGGAGCTGTTTTTT.

The V gene is TRBV6-5, the J gene TRBJ1-3; no clear D. The V gene lost 7 bases and the J gene lost 1 base, with 8 bases spanning the gap. This CDR3 is 13 amino acids long. Germline CDR1 is MNHEY and CDR2 is SVGAGI. As DNA, the CDR3 is TGTGCCAGCATGACTCCGTCTGGAAACACCATATATTTT. Translated: CASMTPSGNTIYF.

V is TRBV5-4 and J is TRBJ2-2; D possibly corresponds to TRBD2 (5 bases). The length of the CDR3 is 15 residues. Germline CDR1 is SGHNT and CDR2 is YYREEE (reference sequence). V lost 3 bases and J 5 bases, leaving 14 bases between the germline ends. CDR3 sequence (DNA): TGTGCCAGCAGCTGGGTAGCGACCGGGACCGGGGAGCTGTTTTTT. The encoded protein is CASSWVATGTGELFF.

The rearrangement joins TRBV7-2 to TRBJ2-7; no definite D call. CDR3 length: 14 amino acids. V was trimmed by 1 base and J by 4 bases, leaving 11 bases between them. Germline V gives CDR1 SGHTA, CDR2 FQGNSA. The CDR3 protein is CASSLDIHTYEQYF. Written as DNA, the CDR3 is TGTGCCAGCAGCTTAGACATCCACACATACGAGCAGTACTTC. The full variable domain, its missing parts supplied by reference TRBV7-2 and TRBJ2-7, is GAGVSQSPSNKVTEKGKDVELRCDPISGHTALYWYRQSLGQGLEFLIYFQGNSAPDKSGLPSDRFSAERTGGSVSTLTIQRTQQEDSAVYLCASSLDIHTYEQYFGPGTRLTVT.

The chain recombines TRBV7-2 with TRBJ2-1; 7 positions agree with TRBD1. The CDR3 has 13 amino acids. The germline V gene has CDR1 SGHTA and CDR2 FQGNSA. The V gene end was trimmed by 4 bases and the J gene end by 6 bases; junction bases not matched to a gene: 3. The CDR3 is CASSSWTGNEQFF. The CDR3 DNA reads TGTGCCAGCAGCTCCTGGACAGGCAATGAGCAGTTCTTC.

In nucleotides, the CDR3 is TGTGCCACCGGGACAGGGGTTTTCAATGAGCAGTTCTTC. The encoded protein is CATGTGVFNEQFF. The chain uses TRBV11-2 and TRBJ2-1; 10 bases are shared with TRBD1. This CDR3 contains 13 residues. V was pared by 10 bases and J by 6 bases, with 6 bases of the junction left unmatched. The germline CDR1 and CDR2 sequences are SGHAT and FQNNGV.

The genes are TRBV5-1 and TRBJ2-3; weak D call: TRBD2 (6 bases). Per the germline V gene, CDR1 is SGHRS and CDR2 is YFSETQ. V lost 4 bases and J 2 bases, leaving 8 bases between the germline ends. This CDR3 has 13 residues. DNA for the CDR3: TGCGCCAGCAGCCGGGGGACCACAGATACGCAGTATTTT. The encoded protein is CASSRGTTDTQYF.

The chain carries TRBV7-8 and TRBJ2-5; no definite D call. The CDR3 runs to 12 residues. The ends were cut back, 2 bases at V and 4 bases at J, with 5 bases in the middle. Germline CDR1 and CDR2: SGHVS and FQNEAQ. The CDR3: CASSLSGETQYF. CDR3 coding DNA: TGTGCCAGCAGCTTAAGTGGAGAGACCCAGTACTTC. Full variable domain (remainder filled in from reference TRBV7-8 and TRBJ2-5): GAGVSQSPRYKVAKRGQDVALRCDPISGHVSLFWYQQALGQGPEFLTYFQNEAQLDKSGLPSDRFFAERPEGSVSTLKIQRTQQEDSAVYLCASSLSGETQYFGPGTRLLVL.

The V call is TRBV5-1, the J call TRBJ1-3; D gene uncertain. Trimming stripped 0 bases from V and 0 bases from J, with 4 bases between. The CDR3 extends over 14 amino acids. Germline CDR1 SGHRS, CDR2 YFSETQ. DNA for the CDR3: TGCGCCAGCAGCTTGGAGAGCTCTGGAAACACCATATATTTT. Translating it yields CASSLESSGNTIYF.